The 15 T cell receptor beta chains in this list originate from one sample, sequenced in a study of long-term antiretroviral therapy in people with HIV. Survey level was the resolution at which the v3.0 immunoSEQ assay ran. Sequenced by immunoSEQ multiplex PCR; TCRdb stores in-frame clones only, minus some. The table shows roughly 11,000 clones, with 75% to 90% occurring only once. This specimen was unsorted PBMCs, taken 0.2 years before starting antiretroviral therapy. All receptors come from a woman aged 40-49 years with HIV.

The chain uses TRBV5-5 and TRBJ2-2, with D unresolved. From germline, CDR1 is SGHKS and CDR2 YYEKEE (reference sequence). Trimming removed 0 bases at V and 2 bases at J, with 11 bases between. The CDR3 extends over 16 amino acids. As DNA, the CDR3 is TGTGCCAGCAGCTTGGGTCGGTTCTTAAACACCGGGGAGCTGTTTTTT. This codes for CASSLGRFLNTGELFF.

J is TRBJ2-4 and V is TRBV4-1; D gene uncertain. V was cut by 1 base and J by 15 bases, with 13 bases left in between. Germline CDR1 is MGHRA and CDR2 is YSYEKL. The CDR3 length is 12 residues. CDR3 in amino acids: CASSQVVNAGYF. DNA of the CDR3: TGCGCCAGCAGCCAAGTCGTAAACGCCGGGTACTTC.

The chain is built from TRBV5-5 and TRBJ1-1; maybe TRBD1 (6 bases). Germline CDR1 is SGHKS and CDR2 is YYEKEE (reference sequence). The CDR3 has 14 amino acids. V gave up 0 bases and J gave up 6 bases, with 12 bases separating them. The CDR3 sequence: CASSLEGGRAEAFF. In DNA, the CDR3 is TGTGCCAGCAGCTTGGAGGGGGGAAGGGCTGAAGCTTTCTTT.

The chain combines TRBV14 with TRBJ2-7; D perhaps matches TRBD1 (6 bases). The V end lost 0 bases, the J end lost 5 bases, and 14 bases lay between the germline ends. The V gene's germline CDR1 is SGHDN and CDR2 FVKESK. The CDR3 has 15 residues. The DNA for the CDR3 is TGTGCCAGCAGCCAAGAAGGGGGTAGGGCTAACGAGCAGTACTTC. Protein sequence: CASSQEGGRANEQYF.

This clone showed up just a few times. The CDR3 DNA is TGTGCCATCAGTGCTACAGGCGTCGCTGAAGCTTTCTTT. It encodes CAISATGVAEAFF. The chain joins TRBV10-3 to TRBJ1-1, with a tentative D call TRBD1 (5 bases). Germline-derived CDR1 and CDR2 are ENHRY and SYGVKD. The CDR3 is made up of 13 amino acids. V lost 4 bases and J 6 bases, leaving 12 bases between the germline ends.

The CDR3 protein is CASSQRQGTTYEQYF. The CDR3 nucleotides are TGTGCCAGCAGCCAAAGGCAGGGGACGACCTACGAGCAGTACTTC. The chain joins TRBV14 to TRBJ2-7; a possible D gene is TRBD1 (6 bases). Germline V gene data show CDR1 as SGHDN and CDR2 as FVKESK. V gave up 2 bases and J gave up 2 bases, with 13 bases separating them. CDR3 size: 15 residues.

The chain joins TRBV5-4 to TRBJ1-4; D possibly corresponds to TRBD1 (6 bases). Germline V gene data show CDR1 as SGHNT and CDR2 as YYREEE (reference sequence). The CDR3 runs 15 residues. V shed 4 bases and J shed 5 bases, with 15 bases lying between them. Written as DNA, the CDR3 is TGTGCCAGCAGCCAGGCGGGCACAGGGAATGAAAAACTGTTTTTT. Translation: CASSQAGTGNEKLFF.

The rearrangement uses TRBV10-2 and TRBJ1-3; possible D gene TRBD1, 5 bases. The V end was cut by 6 bases, the J end by 0 bases, with 15 bases between. From germline, CDR1 is WSHSY and CDR2 SAAADI. This CDR3 has 16 residues. The CDR3 region is CASSGRGRLSGNTIYF. The CDR3 DNA reads TGCGCCAGCAGCGGCCGGGGACGGCTCTCTGGAAACACCATATATTTT.

The V and J genes are TRBV9 and TRBJ1-6; D gene uncertain. With 3 bases removed from V and 8 bases from J, the gap between germline ends came to 9 bases. Germline lookup yields CDR1 SGDLS and CDR2 YYNGEE. The CDR3 extends over 13 amino acids. The CDR3 sequence: CASSETVDSPLHF. The CDR3 DNA follows: TGTGCCAGCAGCGAGACGGTTGATTCACCCCTCCACTTT. Supplemented by reference TRBV9 and TRBJ1-6, the full variable domain reads DSGVTQTPKHLITATGQRVTLRCSPRSGDLSVYWYQQSLDQGLQFLIQYYNGEERAKGNILERFSAQQFPDLHSELNLSSLELGDSALYFCASSETVDSPLHFGNGTRLTVT.

The chain couples TRBV21-1 to TRBJ2-1; TRBD1 is taken as the D call from the table, unchecked against the DNA. TRBV21-1 is an annotated pseudogene. This CDR3 has 14 amino acids. CDR3 amino acids: CASSKALRGNEQFF. The CDR3 nucleotides are TGTGCCAGCAGCAAAGCGCTCAGGGGAAATGAGCAGTTCTTC.

The chain recombines TRBV6-5 with TRBJ2-7; TRBD2 agrees at 9 bases. Germline-derived CDR1 and CDR2 are MNHEY and SVGAGI. V was pared by 6 bases and J by 6 bases, with 9 bases of the junction left unmatched. The CDR3 is 14 residues long. CDR3 sequence (DNA): TGTGCCAGCAGCTACAAAGCGGGGGGTGGCGAGCAGTACTTC. Translated: CASSYKAGGGEQYF.

On this clone: One end of the junction does not line up with germline, which may come from a read error. The chain links TRBV7-9 to TRBJ1-6; D perhaps matches TRBD1 (5 bases). This CDR3 has 14 residues. The germline gives CDR1 SEHNR, CDR2 FQNEAQ (reference sequence). In DNA form, the CDR3 reads TGTGCCAGCAGTTTAGGGGACTATAATTCACCCCTCCACTTT. Protein: CASSLGDYNSPLHF. The entire variable domain, with the rest obtained from reference TRBV7-9 and TRBJ1-6, is as follows: DTGVSQNPRHKITKRGQNVTFRCDPISEHNRLYWYRQTLGQGPEFLTYFQNEAQLEKSRLLSDRFSAERPKGSFSTLEIQRTEQGDSAMYLCASSLGDYNSPLHFGNGTRLTVT.

The chain has TRBV7-9 and TRBJ1-2, with D uncertain. CDR1 and CDR2 (germline): SEHNR, FQNEAQ (reference sequence). V lost 5 bases and J 6 bases, leaving 16 bases between the germline ends. This CDR3 has 14 amino acids. CDR3 nucleotides: TGTGCCAGCAGCCGAGAGCCGACAAGCGATGGCTACACCTTC. Translation gives CASSREPTSDGYTF.

This clone was picked up a small number of times. The V gene is TRBV19, the J gene TRBJ1-2, with D unclear. Per the germline V gene, CDR1 is LNHDA and CDR2 is SQIVND (reference sequence). This CDR3 spans 13 amino acids. V gave up 6 bases and J gave up 0 bases, with 8 bases separating them. CDR3 nucleotides: TGTGCCAGTAGCCGACTTTCTAACTATGGCTACACCTTC. The encoded protein is CASSRLSNYGYTF.

In its sample, this clone was seen a few times. The chain has TRBV27 and TRBJ1-1, with D perhaps TRBD1 (5 bases). Germline V CDR1 and CDR2: MNHEY, SMNVEV (reference sequence). V was pared by 8 bases and J by 1 base, with 14 bases between. This CDR3 has 14 residues. CDR3 DNA: TGTGCCAGCCGTCTGGGGCCGGGGAACACTGAAGCTTTCTTT. This translates into CASRLGPGNTEAFF.